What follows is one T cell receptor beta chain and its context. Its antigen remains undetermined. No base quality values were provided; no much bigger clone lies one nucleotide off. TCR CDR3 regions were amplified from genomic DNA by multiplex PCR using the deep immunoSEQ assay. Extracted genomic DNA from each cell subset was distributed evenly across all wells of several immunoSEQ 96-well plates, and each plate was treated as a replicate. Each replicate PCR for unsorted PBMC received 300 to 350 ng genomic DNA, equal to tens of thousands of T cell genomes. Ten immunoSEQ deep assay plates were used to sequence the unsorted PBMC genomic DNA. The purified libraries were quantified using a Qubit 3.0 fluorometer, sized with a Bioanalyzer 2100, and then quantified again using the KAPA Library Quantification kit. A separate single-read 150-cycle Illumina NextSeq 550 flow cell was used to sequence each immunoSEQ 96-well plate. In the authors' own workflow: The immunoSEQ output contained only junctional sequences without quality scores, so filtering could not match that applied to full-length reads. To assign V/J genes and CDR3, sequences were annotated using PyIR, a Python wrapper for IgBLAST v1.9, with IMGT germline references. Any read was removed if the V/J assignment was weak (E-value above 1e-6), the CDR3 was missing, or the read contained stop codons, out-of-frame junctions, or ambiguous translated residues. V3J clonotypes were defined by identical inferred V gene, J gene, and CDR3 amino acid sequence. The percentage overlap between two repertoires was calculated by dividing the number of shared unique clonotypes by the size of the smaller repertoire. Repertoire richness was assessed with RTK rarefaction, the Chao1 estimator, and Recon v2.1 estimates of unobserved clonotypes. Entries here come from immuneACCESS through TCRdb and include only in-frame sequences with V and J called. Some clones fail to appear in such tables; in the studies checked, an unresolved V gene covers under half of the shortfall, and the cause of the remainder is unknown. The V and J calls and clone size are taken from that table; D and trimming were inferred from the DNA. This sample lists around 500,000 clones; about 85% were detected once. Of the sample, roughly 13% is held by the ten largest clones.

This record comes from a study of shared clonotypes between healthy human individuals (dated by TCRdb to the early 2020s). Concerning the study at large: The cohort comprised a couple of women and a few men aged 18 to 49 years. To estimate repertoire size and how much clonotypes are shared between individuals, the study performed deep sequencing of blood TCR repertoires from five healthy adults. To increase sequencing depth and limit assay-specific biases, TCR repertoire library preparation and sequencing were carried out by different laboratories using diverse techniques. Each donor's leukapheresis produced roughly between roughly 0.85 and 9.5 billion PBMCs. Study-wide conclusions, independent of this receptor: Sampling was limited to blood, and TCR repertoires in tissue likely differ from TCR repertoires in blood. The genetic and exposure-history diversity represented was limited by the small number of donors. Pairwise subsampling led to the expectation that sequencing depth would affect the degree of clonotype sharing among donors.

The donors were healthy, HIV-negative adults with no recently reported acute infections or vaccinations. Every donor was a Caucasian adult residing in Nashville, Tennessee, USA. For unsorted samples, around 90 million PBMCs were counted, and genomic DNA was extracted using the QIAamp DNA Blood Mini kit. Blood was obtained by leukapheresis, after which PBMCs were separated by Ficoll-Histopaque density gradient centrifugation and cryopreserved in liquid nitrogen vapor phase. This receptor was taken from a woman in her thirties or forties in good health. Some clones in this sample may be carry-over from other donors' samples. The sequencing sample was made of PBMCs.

The CDR3 reads as follows: CASSSEAIGNEQFF. The bases read TGTGCCAGCAGCTCGGAGGCAATTGGCAATGAGCAGTTCTTC. The chain is assembled from TRBV7-3 and TRBJ2-1; 5 matching bases give a weak D call of TRBD2. The CDR3 goes from the cysteine to the phenylalanine over 14 residues. The DNA shown is the 42-base CDR3, in frame from base 1. V sheds 4 bases and J sheds 6 bases, leaving 13 bases between their ends. The germline V gene encodes CDR1 SGHTA and CDR2 FQGTGA.